One and the same sample provided the 23 T cell receptor beta chains below, sequenced in a study of T cells in localized non-small cell lung cancer. Measured with immunoSEQ multiplex PCR; TCRdb has only the in-frame clones, and not every one. The data contain fewer than 25,000 clones, around 85% of them seen just once; the ten biggest clones take up under 6.5%. Sample: peripheral blood, taken before any cancer treatment. The receptors were sampled from a male donor aged 60 or over with stage II squamous cell lung carcinoma.

This chain links TRBV28 with TRBJ2-1, with D perhaps matching TRBD2 (6 bases). There are 15 residues in the CDR3. Trimming took off 2 bases at V and 5 bases at J, with 13 bases between the two ends. The germline gives CDR1 MDHEN, CDR2 SYDVKM. The CDR3 protein is CASSLDRGMDNEQFF. CDR3 DNA: TGTGCCAGCAGTTTAGACCGGGGGATGGACAATGAGCAGTTCTTC.

This clone was seen once. This rearrangement joins TRBV18 to TRBJ1-2, with TRBD1 matching over 8 bases. This CDR3 is built from 15 residues. The V gene's germline CDR1 is KGHSH and CDR2 LQKENI. V shed 3 bases, J shed 6 bases, and the junction held 9 bases outside the gene matches. The CDR3 sequence: CASSPTVAGGNGYTF. The CDR3 coding sequence is TGTGCCAGCTCACCCACGGTGGCAGGGGGCAATGGCTACACCTTC. Full variable domain (missing parts from reference TRBV18 and TRBJ1-2): NAGVMQNPRHLVRRRGQEARLRCSPMKGHSHVYWYRQLPEEGLKFMVYLQKENIIDESGMPKERFSAEFPKEGPSILRIQQVVRGDSAAYFCASSPTVAGGNGYTFGSGTRLTVV.

With respect to this clone: The junction departs from germline at one end; a sequencing error may be responsible. In nucleotides, the CDR3 is TGTGCCAGCAGTTACTCCCACGAGCAGTACTTC. It encodes CASSYSHEQYF. The chain couples TRBV6-6 to TRBJ2-7; D unresolved. This CDR3 is 11 amino acids long. CDR1 is MNHNY, CDR2 SVGAGI, per germline (reference sequence).

The chain uses TRBV7-2 and TRBJ2-7; no definite D call. CDR3 length: 12 amino acids. The germline gives CDR1 SGHTA, CDR2 FQGNSA. Trimming pared 2 bases from V and 5 bases from J, leaving 7 bases between. In nucleotides, the CDR3 is TGTGCCAGCAGCTTAAGGGTGCACGAGCAGTACTTC. It encodes CASSLRVHEQYF.

The rearrangement links TRBV7-9 to TRBJ2-2; possibly TRBD2 for D (5 bases). The V gene lost 1 base and the J gene lost 6 bases, with 9 bases spanning the gap. In germline, CDR1 is SEHNR, CDR2 FQNEAQ (reference sequence). The CDR3 loop spans 14 amino acids. This chain's CDR3 is CASSLVRGPGELFF. CDR3 nucleotides: TGTGCCAGCAGCTTAGTCCGAGGGCCCGGGGAGCTGTTTTTT.

This clone showed up just once. V and J are TRBV7-2 and TRBJ1-3; TRBD1 matches 7 bases. The CDR3 spans 18 residues. J lost 0 bases, V lost 4 bases, and 12 bases had no gene match. CDR1 SGHTA and CDR2 FQGNSA come from the germline V gene. The CDR3 DNA follows: TGTGCCAGCAGCTCGCCCACGGGACAGCCTTACTCTGGAAACACCATATATTTT. As protein: CASSSPTGQPYSGNTIYF.

This clone appeared once. V gene TRBV10-2 combines with J gene TRBJ1-5; D is ambiguous. The CDR3 loop spans 13 amino acids. Trimming took 3 bases from V and 5 from J, leaving 8 bases between them. CDR1 is WSHSY, CDR2 SAAADI, per germline. The CDR3 DNA sequence: TGCGCCAGCAGTGATAGTGGTTATCAGCCCCAGCATTTT. This codes for CASSDSGYQPQHF.

This clone was seen only once. V usage is TRBV6-1 and J usage is TRBJ2-2; D not resolved. Deletions cut 8 bases from V and 0 bases from J, with 10 bases between. CDR3 length equals 14 residues. Germline CDR1 MNHNS, CDR2 SASEGT. CDR3 amino acids: CASSAQPNTGELFF. CDR3 bases: TGTGCCAGCTCGGCTCAACCGAACACCGGGGAGCTGTTTTTT.

The chain links TRBV4-2 to TRBJ1-2; D may be TRBD1 (5 bases). This CDR3 spans 12 amino acids. The V gene lost 8 bases and the J gene lost 4 bases, with 11 bases spanning the gap. Germline values: CDR1 LGHNA, CDR2 YNFKEQ. The CDR3 sequence: CASGGGGYGYTF. The CDR3 DNA sequence: TGTGCCAGCGGTGGGGGTGGCTATGGCTACACCTTC.

V gene TRBV6-6 combines with J gene TRBJ2-7, with 7 bases matching TRBD1. CDR1 MNHNY and CDR2 SVGAGI come from the germline V gene (reference sequence). J gave up 5 bases and V 5 bases, and 9 bases lay outside the gene matches. This CDR3 region has 14 residues. This CDR3 reads CASSPLRQGHEQYF. Here the CDR3 DNA reads TGTGCCAGCAGTCCCCTAAGACAGGGCCACGAGCAGTACTTC.

The chain couples TRBV11-2 to TRBJ2-5; TRBD2 might be the D (7 bases). CDR1 and CDR2 from the germline V gene are SGHAT and FQNNGV. CDR3 length: 15 amino acids. Deletions cut 3 bases from V and 5 bases from J, with 16 bases between. This CDR3 reads CASSLGGLPEETQYF. In DNA, the CDR3 is TGTGCCAGCAGCTTGGGGGGGCTCCCGGAGGAGACCCAGTACTTC. Together with reference TRBV11-2 and TRBJ2-5, the CDR3 gives the full variable domain: EAGVAQSPRYKIIEKRQSVAFWCNPISGHATLYWYQQILGQGPKLLIQFQNNGVVDDSQLPKDRFSAERLKGVDSTLKIQPAKLEDSAVYLCASSLGGLPEETQYFGPGTRLLVL.

The V call is TRBV5-4, the J call TRBJ1-1; the D gene is possibly TRBD1 (5 bases). Germline V gene data show CDR1 as SGHNT and CDR2 as YYREEE (reference sequence). The V end was cut by 1 base, the J end by 8 bases, with 15 bases between. This CDR3 is built from 14 residues. The CDR3 spells CASSLRSGHSEAFF. The CDR3 DNA reads TGTGCCAGCAGCTTGAGATCAGGACACTCCGAAGCTTTCTTT.

The CDR3 region is CASTPGENHQPQHF. CDR3 in DNA: TGTGCCAGTACCCCGGGGGAGAACCATCAGCCCCAGCATTTT. This chain connects TRBV19 to TRBJ1-5; D might be TRBD1 (5 bases). In germline, CDR1 is LNHDA, CDR2 SQIVND (reference sequence). This CDR3 comprises 14 residues. V gave up 7 bases and J gave up 5 bases, with 15 bases separating them.

The chain links TRBV27 to TRBJ1-1, with D perhaps matching TRBD1 (6 bases). V gave up 5 bases and J gave up 4 bases, with 17 bases separating them. The CDR3 loop spans 15 amino acids. From germline, CDR1 is MNHEY and CDR2 SMNVEV (reference sequence). The CDR3 DNA reads TGTGCCAGCAGTCTCTACAGGGATTTTGGCACTGAAGCTTTCTTT. Residues: CASSLYRDFGTEAFF.

The sample holds one count of this clone. The V and J genes are TRBV4-1 and TRBJ1-1, with no clear D. CDR1 MGHRA and CDR2 YSYEKL come from the germline V gene. V dropped 2 bases and J dropped 0 bases, with 7 bases sitting between them. The CDR3 is 14 amino acids. The CDR3 loop reads CASSQPGLNTEAFF. The DNA of the CDR3 is TGCGCCAGCAGCCAACCAGGTTTGAACACTGAAGCTTTCTTT.

This clone was seen once. The CDR3 is CASSPSTGRAYEQYF. In nucleotides, the CDR3 is TGCGCCAGCAGCCCCTCCACCGGGAGGGCCTACGAGCAGTACTTC. This rearrangement joins TRBV4-1 to TRBJ2-7; TRBD2 agrees at 8 bases. Germline CDR1 is MGHRA and CDR2 is YSYEKL. V lost 4 bases to trimming and J lost 2 bases; unmatched junction nucleotides: 7. This CDR3 is 15 amino acids long.

V and J are TRBV19 and TRBJ2-5; 9 bases are a match to TRBD1. This CDR3 is 16 amino acids long. V gave up 3 bases and J gave up 7 bases; unmatched junction bases: 12. Looked up from germline, CDR1 is LNHDA and CDR2 is SQIVND (reference sequence). For the CDR3, the DNA is TGTGCCAGTAGTATGTTGCGGGACAGGGCGTTCGGGACCCAGTACTTC. It codes for CASSMLRDRAFGTQYF.

The V call is TRBV4-2, the J call TRBJ2-2, with D uncertain. The germline V and J ends were trimmed by 4 bases and 7 bases, with 13 bases remaining between them. Germline CDR1 and CDR2: LGHNA and YNFKEQ. There are 14 residues in the CDR3. CDR3 coding DNA: TGTGCCAGCAGCCTTTACAATCAAGTCGGGGAGCTGTTTTTT. Its translation is CASSLYNQVGELFF.

The V call is TRBV27, the J call TRBJ1-2; 7 nucleotides line up with TRBD1. The CDR3 covers 15 residues. J gave up 7 bases and V 6 bases, and 14 bases lay outside the gene matches. The germline V gene has CDR1 MNHEY and CDR2 SMNVEV (reference sequence). The CDR3 DNA reads TGTGCCAGCAGGCTTACGACAGGGATTCATTCTGGCTACACCTTC. This sequence encodes CASRLTTGIHSGYTF.

The rearrangement joins TRBV7-2 to TRBJ1-2; maybe TRBD1 (6 bases). The V gene's germline CDR1 is SGHTA and CDR2 FQGNSA. V shed 2 bases and J shed 7 bases, with 23 bases lying between them. This CDR3 has 17 residues. The DNA for the CDR3 is TGTGCCAGCAGCTTAAATGCCCCGGGTGTGGGGGCCTCTGGCTACACCTTC. Translated, it gives CASSLNAPGVGASGYTF.

This chain joins TRBV18 and TRBJ2-1, with 10 bases lining up with TRBD2. The V and J ends lost 1 base and 4 bases, in that order; junction bases with no gene match: 1. CDR3 length: 15 amino acids. Germline CDR1 and CDR2: KGHSH and LQKENI. The CDR3 DNA follows: TGTGCCAGCTCACCACAGCGGGGGGGATACAATGAGCAGTTCTTC. This translates into CASSPQRGGYNEQFF.

The table lists this clone with a count of one. This chain uses TRBV29-1 with TRBJ2-3, with a possible D match to TRBD1 (6 bases). CDR1 SQVTM and CDR2 ANQGSEA come from the germline V gene. Trimming removed 3 bases at V and 2 bases at J, with 18 bases between. The CDR3 totals 16 residues. The CDR3 DNA is TGCAGCGTTGAGGGCAGGGGCCCGGGATCCACAGATACGCAGTATTTT. Its translation is CSVEGRGPGSTDTQYF.

This rearrangement joins TRBV19 to TRBJ2-3; D possibly corresponds to TRBD2 (6 bases). This CDR3 spans 14 amino acids. V gave up 3 bases and J gave up 2 bases, with 9 bases separating them. The V gene's germline CDR1 is LNHDA and CDR2 SQIVND (reference sequence). The CDR3 DNA sequence: TGTGCCAGTAGTATCGGGACTTACACAGATACGCAGTATTTT. Its translation: CASSIGTYTDTQYF.